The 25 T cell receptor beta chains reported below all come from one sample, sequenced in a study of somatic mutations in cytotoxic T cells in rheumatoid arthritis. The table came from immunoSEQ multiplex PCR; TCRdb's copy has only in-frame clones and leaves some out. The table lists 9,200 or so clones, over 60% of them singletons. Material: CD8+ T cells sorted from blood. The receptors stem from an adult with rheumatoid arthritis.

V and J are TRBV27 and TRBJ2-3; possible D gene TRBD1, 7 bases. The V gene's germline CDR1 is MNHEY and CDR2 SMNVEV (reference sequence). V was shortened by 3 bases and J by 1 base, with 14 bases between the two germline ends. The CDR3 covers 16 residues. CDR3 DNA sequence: TGTGCCAGCAGTTTCGGAGGGGGCAGGGGCACAGATACGCAGTATTTT. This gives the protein CASSFGGGRGTDTQYF.

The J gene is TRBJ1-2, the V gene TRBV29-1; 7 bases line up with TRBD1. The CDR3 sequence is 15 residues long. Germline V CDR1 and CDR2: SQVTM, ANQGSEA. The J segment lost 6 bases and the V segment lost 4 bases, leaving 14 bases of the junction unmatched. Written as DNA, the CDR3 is TGCAGCGTTGCGGGGACAGTGATTCGGTTTGATGGCTACACCTTC. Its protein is CSVAGTVIRFDGYTF.

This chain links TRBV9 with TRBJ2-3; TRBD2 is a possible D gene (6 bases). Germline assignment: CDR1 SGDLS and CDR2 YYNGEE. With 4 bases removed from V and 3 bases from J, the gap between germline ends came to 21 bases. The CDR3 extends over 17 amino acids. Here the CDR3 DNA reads TGTGCCAGCAGCAGTACGGGGACTCGAAAACTTACAGATACGCAGTATTTT. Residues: CASSSTGTRKLTDTQYF.

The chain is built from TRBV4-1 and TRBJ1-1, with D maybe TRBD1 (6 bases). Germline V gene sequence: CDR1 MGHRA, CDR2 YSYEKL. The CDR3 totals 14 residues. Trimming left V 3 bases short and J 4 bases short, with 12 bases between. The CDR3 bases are TGCGCCAGCAGCCAGGTACCAGGGGCCACTGAAGCTTTCTTT. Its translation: CASSQVPGATEAFF.

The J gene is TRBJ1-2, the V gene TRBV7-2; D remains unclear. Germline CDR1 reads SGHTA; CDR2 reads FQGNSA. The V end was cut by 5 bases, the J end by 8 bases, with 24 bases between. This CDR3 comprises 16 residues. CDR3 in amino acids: CASSIVPARKRGGYTF. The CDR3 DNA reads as TGTGCCAGCAGCATCGTCCCTGCCCGAAAGCGGGGAGGCTACACCTTC.

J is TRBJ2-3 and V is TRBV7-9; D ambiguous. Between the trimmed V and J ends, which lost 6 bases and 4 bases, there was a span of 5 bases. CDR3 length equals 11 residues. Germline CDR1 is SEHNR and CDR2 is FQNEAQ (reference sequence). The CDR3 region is CASRVSDTQYF. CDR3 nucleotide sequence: TGTGCCAGCAGGGTTTCAGATACGCAGTATTTT.

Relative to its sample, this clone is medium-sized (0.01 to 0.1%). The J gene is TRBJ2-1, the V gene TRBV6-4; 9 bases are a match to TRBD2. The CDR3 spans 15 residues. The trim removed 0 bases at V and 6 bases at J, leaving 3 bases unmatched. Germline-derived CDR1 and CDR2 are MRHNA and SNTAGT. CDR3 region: CASSDSAGGPNEQFF. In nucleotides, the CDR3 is TGTGCCAGCAGTGACTCTGCGGGAGGGCCCAATGAGCAGTTCTTC.

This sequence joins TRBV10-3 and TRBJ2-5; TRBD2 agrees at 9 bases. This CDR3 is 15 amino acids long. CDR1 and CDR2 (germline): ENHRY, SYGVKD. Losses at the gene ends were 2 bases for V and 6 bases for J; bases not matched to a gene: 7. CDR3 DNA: TGTGCCATCAGTGAGGTGGCTAGCGGGGACAAGACCCAGTACTTC. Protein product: CAISEVASGDKTQYF.

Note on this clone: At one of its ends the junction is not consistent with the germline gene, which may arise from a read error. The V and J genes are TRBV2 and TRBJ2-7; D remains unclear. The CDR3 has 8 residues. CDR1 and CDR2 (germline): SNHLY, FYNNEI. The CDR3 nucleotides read TGTGCCATACCCCTCCCGGACTTC. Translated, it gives CAIPLPDF. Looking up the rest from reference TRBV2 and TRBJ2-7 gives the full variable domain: EPEVTQTPSHQVTQMGQEVILRCVPISNHLYFYWYRQILGQKVEFLVSFYNNEISEKSEIFDDQFSVERPDGSNFTLKIRSTKLEDSAMYFCAIPLPDFGPGTRLTVT.

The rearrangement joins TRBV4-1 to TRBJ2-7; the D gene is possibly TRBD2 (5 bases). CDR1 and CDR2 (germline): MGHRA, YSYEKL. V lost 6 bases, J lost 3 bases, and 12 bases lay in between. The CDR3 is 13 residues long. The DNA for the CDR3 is TGCGCCAGCAGTGAGGGTCCCTACTACGAGCAGTACTTC. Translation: CASSEGPYYEQYF.

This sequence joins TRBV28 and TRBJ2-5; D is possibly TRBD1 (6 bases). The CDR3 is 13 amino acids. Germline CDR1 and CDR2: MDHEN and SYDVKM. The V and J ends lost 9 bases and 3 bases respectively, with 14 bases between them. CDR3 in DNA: TGTGCCAGTGGAGAAAGACAGGAAGAGACCCAGTACTTC. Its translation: CASGERQEETQYF. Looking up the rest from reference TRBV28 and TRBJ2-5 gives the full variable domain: DVKVTQSSRYLVKRTGEKVFLECVQDMDHENMFWYRQDPGLGLRLIYFSYDVKMKEKGDIPEGYSVSREKKERFSLILESASTNQTSMYLCASGERQEETQYFGPGTRLLVL.

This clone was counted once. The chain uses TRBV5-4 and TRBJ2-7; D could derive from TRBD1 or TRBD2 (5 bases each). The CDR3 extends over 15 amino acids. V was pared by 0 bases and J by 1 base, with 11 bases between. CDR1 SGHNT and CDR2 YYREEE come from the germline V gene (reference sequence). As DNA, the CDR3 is TGTGCCAGCAGCTTGGAACCGGGACCTTCCTACGAGCAGTACTTC. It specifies CASSLEPGPSYEQYF.

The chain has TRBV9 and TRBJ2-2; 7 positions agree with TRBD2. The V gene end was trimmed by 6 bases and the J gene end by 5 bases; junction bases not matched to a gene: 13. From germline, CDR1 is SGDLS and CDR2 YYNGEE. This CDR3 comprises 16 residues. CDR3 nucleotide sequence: TGTGCCAGCACTCCAACTAGCGAACTTAAAACCGGGGAGCTGTTTTTT. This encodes CASTPTSELKTGELFF.

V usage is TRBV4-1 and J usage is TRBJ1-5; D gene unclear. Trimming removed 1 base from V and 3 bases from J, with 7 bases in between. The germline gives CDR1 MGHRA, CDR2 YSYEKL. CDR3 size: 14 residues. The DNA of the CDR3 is TGCGCCAGCAGCCAAGGATTCAACAATCAGCCCCAGCATTTT. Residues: CASSQGFNNQPQHF.

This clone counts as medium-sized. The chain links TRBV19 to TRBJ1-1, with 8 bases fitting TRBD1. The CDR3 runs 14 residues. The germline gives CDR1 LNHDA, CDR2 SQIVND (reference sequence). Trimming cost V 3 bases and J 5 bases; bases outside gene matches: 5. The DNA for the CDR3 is TGTGCCAGTAGTATGCAGGGGGCAGGGACTGAAGCTTTCTTT. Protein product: CASSMQGAGTEAFF.

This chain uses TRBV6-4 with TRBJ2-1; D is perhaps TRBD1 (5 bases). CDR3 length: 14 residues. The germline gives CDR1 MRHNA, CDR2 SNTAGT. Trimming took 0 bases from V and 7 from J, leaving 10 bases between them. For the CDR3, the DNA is TGTGCCAGCAGTGACTCGTACAGGCCGAATGAGCAGTTCTTC. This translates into CASSDSYRPNEQFF.

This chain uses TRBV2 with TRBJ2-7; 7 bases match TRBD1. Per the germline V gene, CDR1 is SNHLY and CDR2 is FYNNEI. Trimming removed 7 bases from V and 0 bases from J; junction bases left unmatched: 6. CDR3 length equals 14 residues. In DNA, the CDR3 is TGTGCCAGCACCGGGACAGTGACCTCCTACGAGCAGTACTTC. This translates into CASTGTVTSYEQYF.

Here the CDR3 reads CASHNLGAGDFSGNTIYF. CDR3 in DNA: TGTGCCAGCCATAACCTTGGGGCAGGAGACTTCTCTGGAAACACCATATATTTT. V usage is TRBV28 and J usage is TRBJ1-3; a possible D gene is TRBD1 (5 bases). CDR3 size: 18 residues. Trimming took off 8 bases at V and 0 bases at J, with 23 bases between the two ends. Germline V gene sequence: CDR1 MDHEN, CDR2 SYDVKM.

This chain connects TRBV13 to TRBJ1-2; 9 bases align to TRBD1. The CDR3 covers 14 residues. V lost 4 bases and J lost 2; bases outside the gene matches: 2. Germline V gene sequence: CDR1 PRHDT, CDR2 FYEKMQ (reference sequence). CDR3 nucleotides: TGTGCCAGCAGCTCCGACAGGGGGAACTATGGCTACACCTTC. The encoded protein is CASSSDRGNYGYTF.

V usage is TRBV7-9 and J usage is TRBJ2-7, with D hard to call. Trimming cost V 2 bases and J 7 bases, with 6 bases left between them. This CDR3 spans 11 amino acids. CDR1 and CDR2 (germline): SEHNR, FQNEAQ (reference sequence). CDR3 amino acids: CASSLNLEQYF. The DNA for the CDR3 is TGTGCCAGCAGCTTAAATTTGGAGCAGTACTTC.

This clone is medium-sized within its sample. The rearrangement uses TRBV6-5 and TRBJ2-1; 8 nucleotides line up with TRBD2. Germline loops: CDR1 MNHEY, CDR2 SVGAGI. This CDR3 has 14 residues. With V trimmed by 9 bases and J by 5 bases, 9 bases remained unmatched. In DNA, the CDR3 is TGTGCCAGTGGAGTAGGACTAGCCGACAATGAGCAGTTCTTC. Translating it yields CASGVGLADNEQFF.

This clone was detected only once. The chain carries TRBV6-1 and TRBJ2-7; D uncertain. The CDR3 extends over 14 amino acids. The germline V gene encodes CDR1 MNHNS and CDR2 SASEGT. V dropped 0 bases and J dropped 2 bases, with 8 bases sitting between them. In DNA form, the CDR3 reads TGTGCCAGCAGTGAAGCCGAGGAAACCTACGAGCAGTACTTC. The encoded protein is CASSEAEETYEQYF.

The CDR3 coding sequence is TGTGCCAGCAGTGACTCGAGTGCGGAGGGCTACACCTTC. It translates to CASSDSSAEGYTF. The chain employs TRBV6-4 and TRBJ1-2; D gene uncertain. From germline, CDR1 is MRHNA and CDR2 SNTAGT. V was clipped by 0 bases and J by 8 bases, with 10 bases between them. The CDR3 extends over 13 amino acids.

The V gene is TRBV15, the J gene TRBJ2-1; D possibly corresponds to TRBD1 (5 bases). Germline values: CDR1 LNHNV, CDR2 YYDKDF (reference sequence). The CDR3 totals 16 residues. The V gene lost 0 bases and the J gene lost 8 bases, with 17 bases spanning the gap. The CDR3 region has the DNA TGTGCCACCAGCAGAGATCAGCAGGGCCCCTCGGATGAGCAGTTCTTC. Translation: CATSRDQQGPSDEQFF.

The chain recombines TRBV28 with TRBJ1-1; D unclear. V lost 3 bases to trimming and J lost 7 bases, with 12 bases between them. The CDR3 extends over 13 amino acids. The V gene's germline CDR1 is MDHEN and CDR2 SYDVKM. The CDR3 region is CASSFVRELEAFF. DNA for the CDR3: TGTGCCAGCAGTTTTGTAAGAGAACTTGAAGCTTTCTTT.